A selection of T cell receptor beta chains follows, all from one sample in a study of regulatory T cells in long-lasting Graves disease. TCRdb re-analysed the multiplex PCR reads in MiXCR, keeping a single row per CDR3 protein. Of 600,000 to 650,000 distinct CDR3 sequences listed, roughly 15% are singletons. The same data also went into a second study, on T cells in Graves' hyperthyroidism and ophthalmopathy.

Material: peripheral blood mononuclear cells (PBMCs), obtained at new diagnosis, from a patient treated with antithyroid drugs. All receptors derive from a woman in her thirties with Graves disease. Both conserved end residues are part of each CDR3. A D gene is named only where the DNA matches it firmly. The size of a clone is reported for some rows only, either as once, few or many, or as a class for expanded clones.

>TRBJ2-3|.|.|TRBV6-2/TRBV6-3
CASNLQGQDTQYF
TGTGCCAGCAACCTCCAAGGGCAGGATACGCAGTATTTT
>TRBJ2-7|.|.|TRBV5-1
CASSLWLGPSYEQYF
TGCGCCAGCAGCTTGTGGTTGGGGCCATCCTACGAGCAGTACTTC
>TRBJ2-7|.|.|TRBV20-1
CSAKDSGPYYEQYF
TGCAGTGCTAAAGATAGCGGACCTTACTACGAGCAGTACTTC
>TRBJ1-4|.|many|TRBV6-2/TRBV6-3
CASSYTRGRGGEKLFF
TGTGCCAGCAGCTATACCAGGGGCCGCGGAGGGGAAAAACTGTTTTTT
>TRBJ1-2|.|few|TRBV19
CASSILSGVRGYTF
TGTGCCAGTAGTATTCTCTCGGGAGTGCGAGGCTACACCTTC
>TRBJ2-5|.|.|TRBV20-1
CSASGEGETQYF
TGCAGTGCTTCAGGGGAGGGAGAGACCCAGTACTTC
>TRBJ2-1|.|few|TRBV5-1
CASSLLQGRSNEQFF
TGCGCCAGCAGCTTGTTGCAGGGGAGGTCCAATGAGCAGTTCTTC
>TRBJ1-5|TRBD1|many|TRBV10-3
CAISDWGTGGNQPQHF
TGTGCCATCAGTGATTGGGGGACAGGGGGGAATCAGCCCCAGCATTTT
>TRBJ2-6|.|few|TRBV12-3/TRBV12-4
CASRQAETVEGRVANVLTF
TGTGCCAGCAGGCAAGCCGAGACAGTGGAAGGACGTGTGGCCAACGTCCTGACTTTC
>TRBJ2-7|.|many|TRBV28
CASHRGPTYEQYF
TGTGCCTCTCATAGGGGTCCAACCTACGAGCAGTACTTC
>TRBJ2-1|.|few|TRBV20-1
CSVSANYNEQFF
TGCAGTGTTTCTGCAAACTACAATGAGCAGTTCTTC
>TRBJ2-7|.|.|TRBV19
CASSWTQSSYEQYF
TGTGCCAGTAGTTGGACCCAGAGCTCCTACGAGCAGTACTTC
>TRBJ1-2|TRBD1|.|TRBV5-1
CASNRGDRGTYGYTF
TGCGCCAGCAACAGGGGGGACAGGGGCACCTATGGCTACACCTTC
>TRBJ2-2|.|few|TRBV19
CASSWFGSPNTGELFF
TGTGCCAGTAGTTGGTTTGGCAGTCCCAACACCGGGGAGCTGTTTTTT
>TRBJ2-3|TRBD2|.|TRBV20-1
CSATIAGGTDTQYF
TGCAGTGCGACCATAGCGGGGGGCACAGATACGCAGTATTTT
>TRBJ2-7|.|many|TRBV29-1
CSVVVRAGLYEQYF
TGCAGCGTTGTAGTTCGAGCGGGTCTCTACGAGCAGTACTTC
>TRBJ2-1|.|.|TRBV14
CASSLGVKSEQFF
TGTGCCAGCAGCCTAGGGGTGAAGAGCGAGCAGTTCTTC
>TRBJ1-5|.|.|TRBV19
CASTGVNTQPQHF
TGTGCCAGTACTGGAGTGAATACACAGCCCCAGCATTTT
>TRBJ2-5|.|many|TRBV7-2
CASSLAPWQGETQYF
TGTGCCAGCAGCTTAGCCCCGTGGCAGGGGGAGACCCAGTACTTC
>TRBJ2-3|TRBD1|many|TRBV11-3
CASSLWTGSSTDTQYF
TGTGCCAGCAGCTTATGGACAGGGTCTAGCACAGATACGCAGTATTTT
>TRBJ2-7|.|few|TRBV13
CASSFTSPYSGEKYYEQYF
TGTGCCAGCAGCTTTACTAGCCCTTATAGCGGAGAGAAATACTACGAGCAGTACTTC
>TRBJ2-2|.|.|TRBV19
CASSGRILDTGELFF
TGTGCCAGTAGCGGACGCATTCTGGACACCGGGGAGCTGTTTTTT
>TRBJ2-7|.|.|TRBV6-1
CASSAEETYEQYF
TGTGCCAGCAGTGCCGAAGAGACTTACGAGCAGTACTTC
>TRBJ2-7|TRBD2|few|TRBV7-3
CASSPGLAGVKEQYF
TGTGCCAGCAGCCCTGGACTAGCGGGAGTCAAAGAGCAGTACTTC
>TRBJ1-1|TRBD1|many|TRBV7-9
CASSLDQGDTEAFF
TGTGCCAGCAGCCTGGACCAGGGGGACACTGAAGCTTTCTTT
>TRBJ1-6|.|few|TRBV7-6
CASSRGLADNSPLHF
TGTGCCAGCAGCCGCGGGCTGGCAGATAATTCACCCCTCCACTTT
>TRBJ2-4|.|few|TRBV6-1
CASRRAEAKNIQYF
TGTGCCAGCCGCAGGGCGGAGGCCAAAAACATTCAGTACTTC
>TRBJ1-1|.|many|TRBV12-5
CASGSQGENTEAFF
TGTGCTAGTGGCAGCCAGGGCGAGAACACTGAAGCTTTCTTT
>TRBJ2-1|TRBD2|many|TRBV5-1
CASSGLAGGPDEQFF
TGCGCCAGCAGCGGACTAGCGGGAGGGCCAGATGAGCAGTTCTTC
>TRBJ1-1|TRBD1|many|TRBV28
CASSPRTGFTEAFF
TGTGCCAGCAGTCCTAGGACAGGGTTTACTGAAGCTTTCTTT
>TRBJ1-4|.|.|TRBV6-1
CASSALDTTEKLFF
TGTGCCAGCAGTGCCCTGGACACGACAGAAAAACTGTTTTTT
>TRBJ1-5|TRBD1|many|TRBV30
CAWSRGQGRQPQHF
TGTGCCTGGAGTCGGGGACAGGGACGTCAGCCCCAGCATTTT